This note documents a single T cell receptor (beta chain) sequence. UMIs and a universal primer site were added when TCR cDNA was made by 5'RACE template switching. TCRdb reprocessed the 5' RACE reads via MiXCR and lists one record per CDR3 protein. The table has about 58,000 distinct CDR3 sequences, about 5% seen once; the top ten hold roughly 28%. The germline V and J ends were trimmed by 8 bases and 1 base, with 5 bases remaining between them. The CDR3 has 11 amino acids. Per germline, CDR1 LNHDA and CDR2 SQIVND (reference sequence). This record belongs to a study of T cells after yellow fever vaccination. Whole-study context: The authors prepared low-cell-number fractions using SMART-Seq v4 Ultra Low Input. Whole-study findings and limits: A small proportion of clonotypes was detected in both the CD4 and CD8 compartments. After the booster, 96% of CD4 and roughly nine tenths of CD8 primary-response clones were re-detected.

The chain couples TRBV19 to TRBJ1-2; D unresolved. The TCR was taken from a man between 18 and 29 years old who received the YFV17D yellow fever vaccine. Sequenced here: PBMCs, either bulk or a sorted T-cell subset (CD4+, CD8+, memory, or dextramer-sorted; not recorded which), sampled on the day of the yellow fever booster vaccination. CDR3 amino acids: CASRYNYGYTF. The DNA for the CDR3 is TGTGCCAGTCGGTATAACTATGGCTACACCTTC.